This T cell receptor (beta chain) was documented in a study of T cell responses to AZD1222 COVID-19 vaccine. Data came from immunoSEQ multiplex PCR; TCRdb stores just in-frame clones and leaves some out. The sample holds about 120,000 clones, roughly 88% seen once. This clone was seen only once. Antigen: not known. Findings of the study overall: Within unmutated variant regions lay the reported targets of nearly half of spike-specific TCRs. Recipients of two AZD1222 doses showed rising Spike-specific TCR breadth and depth.

The receptor's source is an adult who received the AZD1222 COVID-19 vaccine. The sample consisted of peripheral blood, taken 28 days after the second AZD1222 dose.

DNA of the CDR3: TGTGCCAGCAGCCCCGGGGACGGGGGGGGCGGCCATGGCTACACCTTC. It specifies CASSPGDGGGGHGYTF. J is TRBJ1-2 and V is TRBV4-2; D might be TRBD1 (6 bases). Looked up from germline, CDR1 is LGHNA and CDR2 is YNFKEQ. The CDR3 runs 16 residues. V lost 4 bases to trimming and J lost 6 bases, with 21 bases between them.